Below, 2 T cell receptor beta chains from the same sample are listed, as sequenced in a study of shared clonotypes between healthy human individuals. TCRdb's copy holds only in-frame clones and misses some; the assay was immunoSEQ multiplex PCR. The data contain about 2,500,000 clones, roughly nine tenths of them singletons. Sequencing was carried out using naive CD4+ T cells sorted from blood. Stated subset: CD45RA+ positively selected. These receptors originate from a man younger than 30 in good health.

Comments on this clone: This CDR3 is also generated by other DNA sequences in the sample. CDR3 sequence: CASSLRGRADTQYF. The CDR3 DNA follows: TGTGCCAGCAGCTTACGCGGGCGCGCAGATACGCAGTATTTT. V usage is TRBV7-2 and J usage is TRBJ2-3, with D tentatively TRBD2 (5 bases). Germline assignment: CDR1 SGHTA and CDR2 FQGNSA. The length of the CDR3 is 14 residues. V was clipped by 2 bases and J by 4 bases, with 10 bases between them.

This chain uses TRBV18 with TRBJ2-1; D perhaps matches TRBD1 (6 bases). Germline V lookup: CDR1 KGHSH, CDR2 LQKENI. The ends were cut back, 3 bases at V and 8 bases at J, with 14 bases in the middle. This CDR3 is 14 amino acids long. The CDR3, as DNA: TGTGCCAGCTCACCCTCACAGGGACGGTATGAGCAGTTCTTC. It translates to CASSPSQGRYEQFF.